This TCR beta chain was profiled in a study of T cell repertoires in cytomegalovirus infection. About the research overall: CMV infection together with matching HLA type was indicated by public TCR beta signatures.

One entry per CDR3 protein, called by TCRdb with MiXCR from the reads. This sample has 350,000 to 400,000 distinct CDR3 sequences; nearly 35% occur once, and the top ten carry approximately 15%. Points from the study as a whole: CMV-specific HLA-C-restricted TCR beta clonotypes dominated the ex vivo response.

V shed 5 bases and J shed 5 bases, with 21 bases lying between them. The CDR3 runs to 17 residues. Germline CDR1 reads SGHTA; CDR2 reads FQGNSA. This clonotype was found a few times. Antigen unknown. The TCR originated in a human donor in good health (CMV status not recorded). Some clones in this sample may be carry-over from other donors' samples. The sample in question was cultured PBMCs, obtained from culture after CMV antigen stimulation. The chain links TRBV7-2 to TRBJ2-2; D is unclear. The CDR3: CASSPWSFVGITGELFF. The CDR3 DNA follows: TGTGCCAGCAGCCCCTGGTCGTTTGTGGGTATAACCGGGGAGCTGTTTTTT.